The clone carrying this T cell receptor (beta chain) was seen only a few times. Antigen specificity is unknown. The CDR3 covers 17 residues. After removal of 3 bases from V and 6 bases from J, the junction contained 14 bases not matched to a gene. Germline V gives CDR1 ENHRY, CDR2 SYGVKD. The data belong to a study of T cells after yellow fever vaccination. Study-level information: Fractions low in cell number were prepared with SMART-Seq v4 Ultra Low Input.

General study results and limits: Abundant clonotypes from the bulk population could contaminate FACS-sorted repertoires.

From the 5' RACE reads, TCRdb called clonotypes with MiXCR, one entry per CDR3 protein. The repertoire includes 300,000 or so distinct CDR3 sequences, about 6.6% of them detected once, and roughly 19% sits in the top ten. Specimen: PBMCs, collected roughly 46 days after the first yellow fever vaccination. The chain links TRBV10-3 to TRBJ2-1; 7 positions match TRBD1. The TCR sequence derives from a man aged 18 to 29 who received the YFV17D yellow fever vaccine. The CDR3 region is CAISDQTDRSWGNEQFF. For the CDR3, the DNA is TGTGCCATCAGTGACCAGACGGACAGGTCGTGGGGCAATGAGCAGTTCTTC.